A selection of T cell receptor beta chains follows, all from one sample in a study of cytomegalovirus exposure and HLA in healthy donors. The repertoire was sequenced with immunoSEQ multiplex PCR; TCRdb's copy has only in-frame clones and lacks some. The profile shows about 110,000 clones, roughly 73% of them singletons. Sequenced material: PBMCs. The receptors shown here come from a middle-aged man in good health and CMV-seronegative. CDR3s include the opening cysteine and the closing phenylalanine or tryptophan. D genes are given only for firm matches. Some rows have no size entry. The others give once, few or many, or a class for an expanded clone.

J: TRBJ1-6
V: TRBV10-2
D: NA
size: few
DNA: TGCGCCAGCAGCCCCGACAGACTGTATAATTCACCCCTCCACTTT
CDR3: CASSPDRLYNSPLHF

J: TRBJ1-3
V: TRBV7-2
D: NA
size: once
DNA: TGTGCCAGCAGCTTAGCGGCGGCTTTCTCTGGAAACACCATATATTTT
CDR3: CASSLAAAFSGNTIYF

J: TRBJ2-7
V: TRBV11-2
D: NA
size: NA
DNA: TGTGCCAGCAGCTTAGACACCGGCTCCTACGAGCAGTACTTC
CDR3: CASSLDTGSYEQYF

J: TRBJ1-6
V: TRBV6-6
D: TRBD1
size: NA
DNA: TGTGCCAGCAGTCTCGGGACAGGAGGATCTAATTCACCCCTCCACTTT
CDR3: CASSLGTGGSNSPLHF

J: TRBJ2-4
V: TRBV5-1
D: NA
size: once
DNA: TGCGCCAGCAGCTTGGTTCAGGGGGCCAAAAACATTCAGTACTTC
CDR3: CASSLVQGAKNIQYF

J: TRBJ2-7
V: TRBV2
D: NA
size: NA
DNA: TGTGCCAGCAGTGTGGGCAGGGAAGGCGAGCAGTACTTC
CDR3: CASSVGREGEQYF

J: TRBJ1-4
V: TRBV2
D: NA
size: NA
DNA: TGTGCCAGCTTGGGTAGTTTAACAGCTAATGAAAAACTGTTTTTT
CDR3: CASLGSLTANEKLFF

J: TRBJ1-6
V: TRBV6-5
D: NA
size: NA
DNA: TGTGCCAGCTCCGGGAGAGTTGGGGCAAATTCACCCCTCCACTTT
CDR3: CASSGRVGANSPLHF

J: TRBJ2-5
V: TRBV7-9
D: NA
size: NA
DNA: TGTGCCAGCAGCTCGAAACTAGTCGAGACCCAGTACTTC
CDR3: CASSSKLVETQYF

J: TRBJ1-1
V: TRBV11-3
D: TRBD1
size: NA
DNA: TGTGCCAGCAGCCCTCGCAGTGGAGGGGGCGGCACTGAAGCTTTCTTT
CDR3: CASSPRSGGGGTEAFF

J: TRBJ2-3
V: TRBV10-3
D: NA
size: NA
DNA: TGTGCCATCGCTCACGGACAGAGTGGCACAGATACGCAGTATTTT
CDR3: CAIAHGQSGTDTQYF

J: TRBJ1-1
V: TRBV9
D: NA
size: few
DNA: TGTGCCAGCAGCGTAGATGTGAGGGGGACTGAAGCTTTCTTT
CDR3: CASSVDVRGTEAFF

J: TRBJ2-7
V: TRBV4-1
D: TRBD1
size: NA
DNA: TGCGCCAGCAGCCAGCGCCTGGGACAGACTTACGAGCAGTACTTC
CDR3: CASSQRLGQTYEQYF

J: TRBJ1-2
V: TRBV2
D: NA
size: NA
DNA: TGTGCCAGCGGGATGGACAGTAAGCCAGGTGGCTACACCTTC
CDR3: CASGMDSKPGGYTF

J: TRBJ2-7
V: TRBV7-9
D: NA
size: NA
DNA: TGTGCCAGCAGCTTAGGGAGCTACCCCAAGTACGAGCAGTACTTC
CDR3: CASSLGSYPKYEQYF

J: TRBJ2-1
V: TRBV6-5
D: NA
size: NA
DNA: TGTGCCAGCAGTCACAGGGACCATGAGCAGTTCTTC
CDR3: CASSHRDHEQFF

J: TRBJ2-2
V: TRBV28
D: NA
size: once
DNA: TGTGCCAGCATCAACGGGGGCACCGGGGAGCTGTTTTTT
CDR3: CASINGGTGELFF

J: TRBJ2-5
V: TRBV5-1
D: NA
size: NA
DNA: TGCGCCAGCAGCTTGACACAGGGTATAGAGACCCAGTACTTC
CDR3: CASSLTQGIETQYF

J: TRBJ2-7
V: TRBV7-2
D: TRBD2
size: NA
DNA: TGTGCCAGCAGCTCACTAGCGGGGGAGTACTTC
CDR3: CASSSLAGEYF

J: TRBJ2-2
V: TRBV5-1
D: TRBD1
size: once
DNA: TGCGCCACCACCACAGGGGGCGCCGGCACCGGGGAGCTGTTTTTT
CDR3: CATTTGGAGTGELFF

J: TRBJ2-5
V: TRBV25-1
D: TRBD1
size: NA
DNA: TGTGCCAGCAACCCCACTGACAGGGGGGAAGAGACCCAGTACTTC
CDR3: CASNPTDRGEETQYF

J: TRBJ2-7
V: TRBV7-2
D: TRBD2
size: NA
DNA: TGTGCCAGCAGCCCCGCTAGCGGGGGGGCTTACGAGCAGTACTTC
CDR3: CASSPASGGAYEQYF

J: TRBJ2-7
V: TRBV9
D: TRBD2
size: NA
DNA: TGTGCCAGCAGCGCGGGCGGGGGGTCCTCCTACGAGCAGTACTTC
CDR3: CASSAGGGSSYEQYF

J: TRBJ2-2
V: TRBV2
D: TRBD1
size: NA
DNA: TGTGCCAGCAGTGCAGGGGGCATCGCCGGGGAGCTGTTTTTT
CDR3: CASSAGGIAGELFF

J: TRBJ2-1
V: TRBV28
D: TRBD1
size: NA
DNA: TGTGCCAGCCTTCCAGGGGGCAGACATGAGCAGTTCTTC
CDR3: CASLPGGRHEQFF

J: TRBJ2-7
V: TRBV19
D: NA
size: NA
DNA: TGTGCCAGCGCAGGGGCCTACGAGCAGTACTTC
CDR3: CASAGAYEQYF

J: TRBJ2-1
V: TRBV7-6
D: TRBD2
size: once
DNA: TGTGCCAGCAGCCTCCGTAGCGGGGGGGTCAACAATGAGCAGTTCTTC
CDR3: CASSLRSGGVNNEQFF

J: TRBJ2-3
V: TRBV5-1
D: TRBD2
size: NA
DNA: TGCGCCAGCAGCCTGGGACTAGCGGGGGCCCTCACAGATACGCAGTATTTT
CDR3: CASSLGLAGALTDTQYF

J: TRBJ2-3
V: TRBV5-1
D: TRBD1
size: NA
DNA: TGCGCCAGCAGGAAAGGGGACAGCCAGACAGATACGCAGTATTTT
CDR3: CASRKGDSQTDTQYF

J: TRBJ2-2
V: TRBV6-6
D: TRBD1
size: NA
DNA: TGTGCCAGCAGTTACTCAGGGACAGGGGGGACCGGGGAGCTGTTTTTT
CDR3: CASSYSGTGGTGELFF

J: TRBJ1-1
V: TRBV19
D: NA
size: NA
DNA: TGTGCCAGTAGTGTCCAAGGGGGCACTGAAGCTTTCTTT
CDR3: CASSVQGGTEAFF

J: TRBJ2-1
V: TRBV6-1
D: TRBD1
size: once
DNA: TGTGCCAGCAGTGAAGGGACAGGGACTTACAATGAGCAGTTCTTC
CDR3: CASSEGTGTYNEQFF

J: TRBJ2-1
V: TRBV18
D: TRBD2
size: NA
DNA: TGTGCCAGCTCACCGGGACTAGCGGGACCTCAGTTCTTC
CDR3: CASSPGLAGPQFF

J: TRBJ2-5
V: TRBV11-1
D: TRBD2
size: NA
DNA: TGTGCCAGCAGCTTAGGTCGTGGGACTAGTACGGAGGAGACCCAGTACTTC
CDR3: CASSLGRGTSTEETQYF

J: TRBJ2-5
V: TRBV19
D: TRBD2
size: NA
DNA: TGTGCCAGTGGGGATAGCGGGGTACAAGAGACCCAGTACTTC
CDR3: CASGDSGVQETQYF